This T cell receptor (beta chain) was retrieved from a study of PD-L1 blockade in urothelial cancer. Whole-study context: Samples came from 3 weeks, at the second dose, and 6 weeks into treatment. Counts from blood samples showed a median of roughly 150,000 T cells.

This CDR3 has 15 amino acids. The germline V gene encodes CDR1 SGHAT and CDR2 FQNNGV. Trimming took 4 bases from V and 8 from J; bases not matched to a gene: 5. Each PCR had synthetic TCR analog templates added to it as a spike-in. TCRdb's copy holds only in-frame clones and misses some; the assay was immunoSEQ multiplex PCR. The profile shows about 130,000 clones, roughly 83% of them singletons. Time point of the sample: pretreatment peripheral blood. There were between 1 and 8 samples from each patient, taken pretreatment and on-treatment. This clone has only one observation. This material consisted of PBMCs, taken around atezolizumab (anti-PD-L1) treatment. This sequence joins TRBV11-2 and TRBJ2-1; TRBD2 aligns across 13 bases. This clonotype was sampled from a middle-aged man with urothelial cancer. CDR3: CASSSGTSGIYEQFF. DNA of the CDR3: TGTGCCAGCAGCTCTGGGACTAGCGGGATTTATGAGCAGTTCTTC.